This TCR beta chain was documented in a study of shared clonotypes between healthy human individuals. Study-wide findings and caveats: Clonotypes not shared had lower generation probabilities than those common to all four donors.

Naive CD8 populations comprised CD45RO-negative cells positively selected for CCR7, excluding terminally differentiated effector memory CD45RA+ cells. Researchers ran the assay at a deep level. Every subset's genomic DNA went evenly onto several immunoSEQ plates. Produced via immunoSEQ multiplex PCR; TCRdb's table is partial and in-frame only. The data hold under 850,000 clones, with 80% to 95% observed a single time. Only one count was recorded for this clone. Its specificity is not known. Sequencing was carried out using naive CD8+ T cells sorted from blood. This receptor was taken from a man aged 25-45 years in good health.

The CDR3 nucleotides read TGTGCCAGCAGCGGACGGACCCCCTACGAGCAGTACTTC. Translating it yields CASSGRTPYEQYF. This chain uses TRBV9 with TRBJ2-7; D ambiguous. The CDR3 consists of 13 residues. Germline values: CDR1 SGDLS, CDR2 YYNGEE. V shed 3 bases and J shed 2 bases, with 9 bases lying between them.